The entry below describes one T cell receptor beta chain. Its cognate antigen is unknown. It was UMI-labeled 5' RACE by which the TCR beta libraries were made. For each CDR3 protein, TCRdb gives one entry from its re-call of the 5' RACE reads, without DNA. The sample's table shows 6,000 to 7,500 distinct CDR3 sequences. This record belongs to a study of human CD8 memory T cell subsets. General study results and limits: Clonotypes that made up the stem-like memory T cell repertoire overlapped minimally with the precursor exhausted T cell repertoire.

Looked up from germline, CDR1 is WNHNN and CDR2 is SYGVQD (reference sequence). CDR3 length equals 14 residues. Designated as TPEX, the CCR7+ PD-1+ TIGIT+ early memory CD8+ T cells showed dysfunctional, exhausted-like traits. Negative magnetic selection enriched total CD8+ T cells. The clonotype was recovered from a human donor in good health. The chain employs TRBV10-1 and TRBJ2-7. Sequencing input: CD8+ T cells from PBMCs. The chain's CDR3 is CASSSDYSLYEQYF.